Listed below are T cell receptor beta chains from one sample, sequenced in a study of T cell responses to AZD1222 COVID-19 vaccine. Repertoires were generated with immunoSEQ multiplex PCR, while TCRdb's copy carries only in-frame clones and drops some. The sample holds 150,000 or so clones, about 88% seen once. The specimen was peripheral blood, collected on day 0 of AZD1222 vaccination. The receptors shown here come from an adult in good health. CDR3s include the opening cysteine and the closing phenylalanine or tryptophan. A D gene is named only where the DNA matches it firmly. Where a row states a size, it is once, few, many or the class of an expanded clone; other rows omit it.

j_gene | abundance | d_gene | v_gene | CDR3nt | CDR3aa
TRBJ1-1 | . | . | TRBV27 | TGTGCCAGCAGTTTACGCTCGGGCCGGAGCACTGAAGCTTTCTTT | CASSLRSGRSTEAFF
TRBJ2-4 | . | . | TRBV18 | TGTGCCAGCTCACCCCCCCGAGGGGCGGAAAACATTCAGTACTTC | CASSPPRGAENIQYF
TRBJ2-5 | . | . | TRBV4-1 | TGCGCCAGCAGCCAAGTCGGCTTAATCCAAGAGACCCAGTACTTC | CASSQVGLIQETQYF
TRBJ1-6 | . | . | TRBV19 | TGTGCCAGTAGTATGGACAATTATTCACCCCTCCACTTT | CASSMDNYSPLHF
TRBJ2-5 | . | TRBD1 | TRBV19 | TGTGCCAGTAGTATGCGGACAGGGGCGATCCAAGAGACCCAGTACTTC | CASSMRTGAIQETQYF
TRBJ2-4 | . | TRBD2 | TRBV5-4 | TGTGCCCCCTCGTGGCGGGAGGGCCCGGCCAAAAACATTCAGTACTTC | CAPSWREGPAKNIQYF
TRBJ2-2 | . | TRBD1 | TRBV5-1 | TGCGCCAGCAGCAGGGACAGGGCGGGCACCGGGGAGCTGTTTTTT | CASSRDRAGTGELFF
TRBJ2-3 | . | . | TRBV12-5 | TGTGCTAGTGGTTTGGGTCAGAGGAGCACAGATACGCAGTATTTT | CASGLGQRSTDTQYF
TRBJ2-5 | . | . | TRBV12-3/TRBV12-4 | TGTGCCAGCAGTCCCGGGGAGACCCAGTACTTC | CASSPGETQYF
TRBJ1-5 | . | . | TRBV7-2 | TGTGCCAGCAGCCATTACAGGGACAATCAGCCCCAGCATTTT | CASSHYRDNQPQHF
TRBJ1-3 | . | . | TRBV6-5 | TGTGCCAGCACCACGTCCCAGGGGGGAAACACCATATATTTT | CASTTSQGGNTIYF
TRBJ2-7 | . | . | TRBV10-3 | TGTGCCATCAGTGAGTGGGGCGGCGAGCAGTACTTC | CAISEWGGEQYF
TRBJ1-2 | . | . | TRBV12-2 | TGTGCAAGTCGCTCCGATTCTAACAGGGGGCGACCTACCTATGGCTACACCTTC | CASRSDSNRGRPTYGYTF
TRBJ1-2 | once | . | TRBV18 | TGTGCCAGCTCACTTGACGGCTCCTATGGCTACACCTTC | CASSLDGSYGYTF
TRBJ1-2 | . | . | TRBV5-5 | TGTGCCAGCAGCTTGGCCGGGGGCTCCGACTATGGCTACACCTTC | CASSLAGGSDYGYTF
TRBJ1-2 | . | . | TRBV5-1 | TGCGCCAGCAGCTTGACAGGGTCCTCACGCTATGGCTACACCTTC | CASSLTGSSRYGYTF
TRBJ2-3 | once | . | TRBV3-1/TRBV3-2 | TGTGCCAGCAGCCAAGGGATCGCGGGGACTAGCACAGATACGCAGTATTTT | CASSQGIAGTSTDTQYF